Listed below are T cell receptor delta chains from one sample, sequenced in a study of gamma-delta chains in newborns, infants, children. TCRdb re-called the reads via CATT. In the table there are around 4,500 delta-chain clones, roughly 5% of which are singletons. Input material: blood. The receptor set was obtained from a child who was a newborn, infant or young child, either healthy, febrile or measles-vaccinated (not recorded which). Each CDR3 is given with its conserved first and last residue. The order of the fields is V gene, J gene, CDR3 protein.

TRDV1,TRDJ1,CALGKVPSRSTGGYGGKLIF
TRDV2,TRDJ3,CACDVLGDRSSWDTRQMFF
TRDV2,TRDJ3,CACDKLGSWDTRQMFF
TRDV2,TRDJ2,CACDSVLGDKTLTAQLFF
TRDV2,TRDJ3,CACDKVLGDTTSWDTRQMFF
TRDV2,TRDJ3,CARGTVLLGKSSWDTRQMFF
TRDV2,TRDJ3,CACDDRALGDPSSWDTRQMFF
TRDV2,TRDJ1,CACDTLTGDRYTDKLIF
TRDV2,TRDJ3,CACDTAYQQSRDTRQMFF
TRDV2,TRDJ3,CACDLVTGGSWDTRQMFF
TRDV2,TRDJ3,CACDNTGGYAWDTRQMFF
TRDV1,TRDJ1,CALGEFKDVLGDSRGYTDKLIF
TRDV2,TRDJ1,CACDTRYTDKLIF
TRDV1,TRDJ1,CALGEANVAGGGRGTDKLIF
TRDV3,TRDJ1,CAFNLLKYWGLLYTDKLIF
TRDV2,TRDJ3,CACDPVVLGDMDTRQMFF
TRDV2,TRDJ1,CACDPLTGGFPYTDKLIF
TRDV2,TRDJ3,CACDTGGYGTWDTRQMFF
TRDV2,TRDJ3,CACDKLGASSWDTRQMFF
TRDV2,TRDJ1,CACVRGYGTTDKLIF
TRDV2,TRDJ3,CACDTKTPWDTRQMFF
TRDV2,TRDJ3,CACDTGELLGVSSWDTRQMFF
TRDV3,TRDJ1,CASAWGIPDKLIF
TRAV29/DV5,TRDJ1,CAASALQGVTGGVYTDKLIF
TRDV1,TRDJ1,CALGELGLFQQTDKLIF
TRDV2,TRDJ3,CACDTVGGPTRQMFF
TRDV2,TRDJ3,CACDTILLGDTEAWDTRQMFF
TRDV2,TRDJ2,CASDARRDKVAQLFF
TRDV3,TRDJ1,CALGLRRGIRTDKLIF
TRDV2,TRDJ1,CACVTGGLTDKLIF
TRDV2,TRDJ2,CACDTWGIQGQLFF
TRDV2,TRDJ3,CACDTAGGPSSWDTRQMFF
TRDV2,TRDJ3,CACDFGGSWDTRQMFF
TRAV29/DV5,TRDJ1,CAASRILGGYTKLIF
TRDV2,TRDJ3,CACDTVGALSWDTRQMFF
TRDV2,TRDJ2,CACDTVGDTTAQLFF
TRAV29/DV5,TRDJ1,CAASSRRYWGIGKLIF
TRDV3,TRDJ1,CASYWGIPRTDKLIF
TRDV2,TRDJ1,CACDTRTDDTDKLIF
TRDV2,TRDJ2,CACDTITGGYGALTAQLFF
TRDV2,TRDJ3,CACDTRCPGIGSTRWDTRQMFF
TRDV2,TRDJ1,CARDLLGDTRYTDKLIF
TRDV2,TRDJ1,CACDTLTGGYALYTDKLIF
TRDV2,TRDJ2,CACDTAWGPAQLFF